This TCR beta chain appears in the sequencing data of a study of control samples from healthy donors and cancer patients. Method: immunoSEQ multiplex PCR; TCRdb's copy keeps in-frame clones and lacks some. The sample consists of some 130,000 clones, around 85% of them appearing once. CDR1 and CDR2 from the germline V gene are SGHTA and FQGTGA. This CDR3 is built from 13 residues. The V and J ends lost 6 bases and 0 bases, in that order; junction bases with no gene match: 2. The chain couples TRBV7-3 to TRBJ2-7; 7 nucleotides match TRBD2. This receptor was taken from a woman under 40 in good health. Material: blood. CDR3: CASSSSGSYEQYF. The CDR3 DNA reads as TGTGCCAGCAGTTCTAGCGGCTCCTACGAGCAGTACTTC.